This T cell receptor (beta chain) was captured by sequencing in a study of cytomegalovirus exposure and HLA in healthy donors. Regarding the study as a whole: Later on, an analysis showed TCR association rates differing by HLA locus, with DRB1 the most and HLA-C the fewest. Later on, an analysis tied approximately 17,000 TCR beta sequences to HLA alleles at 0.05 false discovery rate. A later analysis appeared to link common viral pathogens to several of the most significant clusters.

In the PCR, 60 Vbeta and 13 Jbeta primers were used. Measured with immunoSEQ multiplex PCR; TCRdb has only the in-frame clones, and not every one. The sample holds approximately 150,000 clones, about 77% seen once. This clone was seen more than once but under ten times. Its antigen remains unidentified. Healthy individuals who donated bone marrow served as the donors. The germline V and J ends were trimmed by 0 bases and 5 bases, with 8 bases remaining between them. Germline V gives CDR1 SGHRS, CDR2 YFSETQ. This CDR3 comprises 14 residues. This receptor was taken from a female donor in good health and CMV-seronegative. This chain joins TRBV5-1 and TRBJ1-4, with D uncertain. The sample was PBMCs. CDR3 protein: CASSLDSINEKLFF. The CDR3 coding sequence is TGCGCCAGCAGCTTGGACAGCATCAATGAAAAACTGTTTTTT. The whole variable domain, filled in from reference TRBV5-1 and TRBJ1-4, reads KAGVTQTPRYLIKTRGQQVTLSCSPISGHRSVSWYQQTPGQGLQFLFEYFSETQRNKGNFPGRFSGRQFSNSRSEMNVSTLELGDSALYLCASSLDSINEKLFFGSGTQLSVL.